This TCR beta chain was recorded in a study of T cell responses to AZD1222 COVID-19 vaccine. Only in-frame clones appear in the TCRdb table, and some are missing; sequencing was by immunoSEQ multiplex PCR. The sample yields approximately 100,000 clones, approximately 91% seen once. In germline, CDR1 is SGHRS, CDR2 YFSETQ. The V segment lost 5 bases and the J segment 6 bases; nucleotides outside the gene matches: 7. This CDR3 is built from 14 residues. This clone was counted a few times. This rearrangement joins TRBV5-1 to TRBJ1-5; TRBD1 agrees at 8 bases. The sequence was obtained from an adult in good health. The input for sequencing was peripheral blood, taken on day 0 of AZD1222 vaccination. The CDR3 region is CASREDRETQPQHF. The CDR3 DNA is TGCGCCAGCAGAGAGGACAGGGAGACTCAGCCCCAGCATTTT.